This record looks at one TCR beta chain sequence and its context. CDR1 is SGDLS and CDR2 is YYNGEE in the germline V gene. The CDR3 sequence is 14 residues long. Trimming took 4 bases from V and 8 from J; bases not matched to a gene: 10. The data are from a study of technical replicates of blood from a handful of donors. Sequenced by immunoSEQ multiplex PCR; TCRdb stores in-frame clones only, minus some. The profile covers approximately 70,000 clones, with roughly 98% appearing a single time and under 0.2% taken by the ten largest. The chain couples TRBV9 to TRBJ2-7; 9 nucleotides agree with TRBD2. The receptor comes from a human donor in good health. Material: T cells isolated from PBMCs. The CDR3 DNA follows: TGTGCCAGCAGCCCGTCCGGGACTAGCTCTAAGCAGTACTTC. This encodes CASSPSGTSSKQYF.